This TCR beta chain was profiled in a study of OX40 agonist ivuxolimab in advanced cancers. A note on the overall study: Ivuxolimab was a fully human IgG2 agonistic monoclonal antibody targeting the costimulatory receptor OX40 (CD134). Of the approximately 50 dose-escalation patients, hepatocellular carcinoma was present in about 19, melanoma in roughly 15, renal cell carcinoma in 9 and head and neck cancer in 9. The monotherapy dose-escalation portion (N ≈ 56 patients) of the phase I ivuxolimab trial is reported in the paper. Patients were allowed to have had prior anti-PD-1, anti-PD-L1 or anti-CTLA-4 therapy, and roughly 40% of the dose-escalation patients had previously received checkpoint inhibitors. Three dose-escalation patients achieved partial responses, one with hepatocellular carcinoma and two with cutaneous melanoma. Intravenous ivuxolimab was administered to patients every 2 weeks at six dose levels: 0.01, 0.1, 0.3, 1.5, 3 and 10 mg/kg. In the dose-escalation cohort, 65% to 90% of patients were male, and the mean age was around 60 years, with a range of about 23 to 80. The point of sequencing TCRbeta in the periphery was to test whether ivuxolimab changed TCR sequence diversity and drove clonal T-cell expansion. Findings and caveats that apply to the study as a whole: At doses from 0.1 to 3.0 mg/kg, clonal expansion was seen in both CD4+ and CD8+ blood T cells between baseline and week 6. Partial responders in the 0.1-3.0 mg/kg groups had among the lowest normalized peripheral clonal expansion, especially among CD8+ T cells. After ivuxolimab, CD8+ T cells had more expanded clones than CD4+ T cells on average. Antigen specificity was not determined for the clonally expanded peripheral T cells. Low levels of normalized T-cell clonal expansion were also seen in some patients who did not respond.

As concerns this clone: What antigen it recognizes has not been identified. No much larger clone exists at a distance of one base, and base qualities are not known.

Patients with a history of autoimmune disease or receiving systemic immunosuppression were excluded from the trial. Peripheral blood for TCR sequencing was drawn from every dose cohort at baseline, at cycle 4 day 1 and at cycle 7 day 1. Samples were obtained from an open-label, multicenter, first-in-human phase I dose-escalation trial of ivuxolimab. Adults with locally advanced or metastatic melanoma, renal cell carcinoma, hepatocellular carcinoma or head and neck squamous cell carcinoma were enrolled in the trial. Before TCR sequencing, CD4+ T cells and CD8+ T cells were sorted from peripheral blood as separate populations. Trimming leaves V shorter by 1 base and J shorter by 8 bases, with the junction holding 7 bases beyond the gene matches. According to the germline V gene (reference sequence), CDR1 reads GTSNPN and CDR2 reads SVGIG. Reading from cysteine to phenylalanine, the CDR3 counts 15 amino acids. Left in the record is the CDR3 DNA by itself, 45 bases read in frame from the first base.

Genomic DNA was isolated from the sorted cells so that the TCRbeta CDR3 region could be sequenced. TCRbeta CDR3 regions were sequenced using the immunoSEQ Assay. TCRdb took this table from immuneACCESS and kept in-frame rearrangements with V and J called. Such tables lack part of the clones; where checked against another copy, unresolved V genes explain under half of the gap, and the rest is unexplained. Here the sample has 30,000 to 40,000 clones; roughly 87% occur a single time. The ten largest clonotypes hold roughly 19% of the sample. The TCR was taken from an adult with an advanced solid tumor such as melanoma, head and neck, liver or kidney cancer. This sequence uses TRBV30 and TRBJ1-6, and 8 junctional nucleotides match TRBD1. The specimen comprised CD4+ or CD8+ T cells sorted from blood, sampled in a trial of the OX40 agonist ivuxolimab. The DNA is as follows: TGTGCCTGGAGTGCCGGGACAGGCCTGGATTCACCCCTCCACTTT. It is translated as CAWSAGTGLDSPLHF.